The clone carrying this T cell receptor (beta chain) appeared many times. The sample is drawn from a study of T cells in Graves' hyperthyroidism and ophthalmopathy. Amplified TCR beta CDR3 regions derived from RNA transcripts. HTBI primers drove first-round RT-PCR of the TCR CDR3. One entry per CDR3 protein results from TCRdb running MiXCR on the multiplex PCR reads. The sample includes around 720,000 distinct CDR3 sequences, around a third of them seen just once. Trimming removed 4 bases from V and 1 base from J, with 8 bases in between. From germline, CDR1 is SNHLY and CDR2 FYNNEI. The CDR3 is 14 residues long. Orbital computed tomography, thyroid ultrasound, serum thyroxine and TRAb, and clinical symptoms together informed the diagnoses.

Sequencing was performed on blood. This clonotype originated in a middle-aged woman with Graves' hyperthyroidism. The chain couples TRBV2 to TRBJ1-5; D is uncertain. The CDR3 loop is CASSGHTSNQPQHF. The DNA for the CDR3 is TGTGCCAGCAGTGGGCACACGAGCAATCAGCCCCAGCATTTT.